This TCR beta chain was identified during a study of T cell repertoires in cytomegalovirus infection (dated by TCRdb to between 2018 and 2021). The study in broad terms: Alongside well-studied HLA-B-restricted epitopes, the peptide stimulations were aimed at recently identified HLA-C-restricted CMV epitopes, whose presentation resists viral immunomodulation. The HLA type of each donor mattered for the analysis, because public TCR beta signatures pointed to carriage of CMV infection along with the matching HLA type.

Summary of the overall study and its limitations: In the ex vivo response, HLA-C-restricted CMV-specific TCR beta clonotypes were dominant, and in two of eight donors the single most frequent clonotype came from this HLA-C-restricted group. Carriers of CMV infection plus the relevant HLA type were discriminated by the cumulative frequency of public TCR beta family members in the study cohort and in an independent approximately 350-donor cohort.

Sequenced using an Illumina HiSeq 1500. The public reads were quality trimmed at Q25 with fastp and then assembled into clones with MiXCR by TCRdb, keeping productive beta chains. Merged by CDR3 protein, the rows form single entries marked with the most common genes and DNA. The table for this sample lists about a million distinct CDR3 sequences; 25% to 40% of them were counted only once. The leading ten clones occupy about an eighth of the sample. According to the study, the label for this sample's treatment or condition signals: in vitro stimulation with specific CMV peptide epitopes to enrich CMV-specific T cells. V is clipped by 4 bases and J by 2 bases, and the sequence between their germline boundaries is 14 bases long. Reading from cysteine to phenylalanine, the CDR3 counts 15 amino acids. The DNA shown is the 45-base CDR3, in frame from base 1. CDR1 and CDR2, looked up from the germline V gene, are SGHTA and FQGNSA.

This clonotype was picked up many times. Its recognized antigen is unknown. Within one base of it there is no much larger clone, and no base qualities were kept. The sequence joins TRBV7-2 to TRBJ1-1, with no confidently assigned D gene. This specimen consisted of cultured CD8+ T cells from PBMCs, obtained from culture after CMV antigen stimulation. The receptor's source is a human donor in good health (CMV status not recorded). Some clones in this sample may be carry-over from other donors' samples. In nucleotides, the sequence is TGTGCCAGCAGCTCAACTGGACTGAGAAACACTGAAGCTTTCTTT. Its product reads: CASSSTGLRNTEAFF.